The clone carrying this TCR beta chain was picked up many times. TCRdb redid the calling of the reads with MiXCR, one entry per CDR3 protein. The sample contains 400,000 to 550,000 distinct CDR3 sequences, 11% of which appear only once. The data were obtained in a study of T cell repertoires in cytomegalovirus infection. Germline V gene data show CDR1 as SGHTA and CDR2 as FQGNSA. The CDR3 is 16 residues long. Deletions cut 0 bases from V and 3 bases from J, with 12 bases between. What was sequenced was PBMCs. The TCR sequence derives from a human donor in good health (CMV status not recorded). Some clones in this sample may be carry-over from other donors' samples. This sequence joins TRBV7-2 and TRBJ2-1, with D tentatively TRBD2 (6 bases). CDR3: CASSLAAAGGYNEQFF. The CDR3 DNA follows: TGTGCCAGCAGCTTAGCGGCAGCGGGCGGCTACAATGAGCAGTTCTTC.